The clone carrying this TCR beta chain appeared a single time. CDR3 length equals 16 residues. This record comes from a study of blood T cell repertoires in COVID-19. Study overall: Recovered participants had two consecutive negative NP/OP PCR tests, healthcare professional clearance, or symptom resolution.

Participant-given clinical history determined each cohort assignment. Authors' methods: Reference gene primers were amplified, and this amplification served to estimate nucleated cell counts. TCRdb's table, derived via immunoSEQ multiplex PCR, lists solely in-frame clones and lacks some. V and J calls and clone size are given by that table; D and trimming were obtained from the DNA. The sample holds 350,000 to 400,000 clones, about 90% seen once. Source material: PBMCs or T cells enriched from blood (not recorded which). This chain uses TRBV21-1 with TRBJ2-5; the D call in the table, TRBD2, was not verified against the DNA. TRBV21-1 is an annotated pseudogene. The receptor's source is a man aged 40-49 years in a cohort exposed to, infected with or recovered from COVID-19 (not recorded which). The CDR3: CASSIRRTSGQETQYF. The CDR3, as DNA: TGTGCCAGCAGCATCCGACGGACTAGCGGACAAGAGACCCAGTACTTC.